This T cell receptor (beta chain) is from a study of blood T cells in healthy people across ages. Germline-derived CDR1 and CDR2 are SQVTM and ANQGSEA. CDR3 size: 13 residues. There are a few counts of this clonotype. No antigen is known for it. Study-wide findings and caveats: Measured against age, TCR beta diversity per million T cells decreased in a roughly linear manner.

Next came a second PCR, run for about 7 to 12 cycles, which used a sample-barcoded 5' primer along with a J-beta primer mix. TCRdb re-called the 5' RACE reads with MiXCR, one entry per CDR3 protein. The sample lists around 800,000 distinct CDR3 sequences, roughly 24% occurring once. These data also formed part of another study, on T cells of mothers and their children. That report notes: Related mother-child pairs shared slightly more overlap than unrelated pairs, but the difference was non-significant. Across the analysis, no persistent microchimeric T cell clones were detected.

V usage is TRBV29-1 and J usage is TRBJ2-1, with 10 bases aligning to TRBD1. The J call is in doubt because the DNA end fits TRBJ2-7 better. This sequence originates from a boy between 10 and 17 years old in good health. Sample: blood. The CDR3 coding sequence is TGCAGCGTCGGCCTTGACAGGGGGCGCGAGCAGTACTTC. Translated, it gives CSVGLDRGREQYF.